The text below deals with one T cell receptor beta chain. What it binds is not known. The CDR3 loop spans 17 amino acids. The germline gives CDR1 SGDLS, CDR2 YYNGEE. Between the trimmed V and J ends, which lost 0 bases and 1 base, there was a span of 16 bases. Measured with immunoSEQ multiplex PCR; TCRdb has only the in-frame clones, and not every one. The sample consists of some 69,000 clones, roughly 92% of them appearing once. The sample belongs to a study of graft-versus-host responses after intestinal transplantation. Study details: Tacrolimus plus steroids were given to all recipients for approximately three years, preceded by anti-thymocyte globulin induction.

Study findings and constraints: The recipient marrow held GvH clones, and some of them showed up first in ileum or blood.

This chain connects TRBV9 to TRBJ1-1, with unresolved D. The clonotype comes from a human patient who received an intestinal transplant, so some T cells may come from the graft donor. Here the sequenced sample was bone marrow, taken 734 days after intestinal transplantation. CDR3 protein: CASSVGGGVATNTEAFF. In DNA, the CDR3 is TGTGCCAGCAGCGTAGGGGGAGGTGTCGCCACGAACACTGAAGCTTTCTTT.